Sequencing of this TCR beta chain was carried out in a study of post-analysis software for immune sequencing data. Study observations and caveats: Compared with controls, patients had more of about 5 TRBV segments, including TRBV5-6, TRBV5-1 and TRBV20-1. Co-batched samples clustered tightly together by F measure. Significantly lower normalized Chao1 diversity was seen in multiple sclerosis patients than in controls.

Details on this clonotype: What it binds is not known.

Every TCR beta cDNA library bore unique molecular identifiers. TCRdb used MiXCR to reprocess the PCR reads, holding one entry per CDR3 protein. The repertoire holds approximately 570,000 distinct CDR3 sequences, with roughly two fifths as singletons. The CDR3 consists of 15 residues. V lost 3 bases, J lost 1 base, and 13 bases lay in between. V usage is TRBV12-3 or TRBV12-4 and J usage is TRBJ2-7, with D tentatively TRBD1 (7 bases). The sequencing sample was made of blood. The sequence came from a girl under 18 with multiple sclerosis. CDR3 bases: TGTGCCAGCAGTTTTGGAGGGGGACAGTCCTACGAGCAGTACTTC. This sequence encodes CASSFGGGQSYEQYF.